Detailed here is one TCR beta chain. Its antigen is currently unknown. This entry comes from a study of PD-1 blockade in classical Hodgkin lymphoma. As to time point: newly diagnosed, previously untreated cHL patient sample. PBMCs representing newly diagnosed, untreated classical Hodgkin lymphoma functioned as the comparison. Repertoires were generated with immunoSEQ multiplex PCR, while TCRdb's copy carries only in-frame clones and drops some. Among tens of thousands of clones listed, about 94% were seen once. Broader study findings: Compared with healthy donors, newly diagnosed patients reportedly showed lower baseline TCR diversity. Underlying causes for the observed repertoire differences were not defined, possibly disease activity or prior therapy.

CDR1 LNHDA and CDR2 SQIVND come from the germline V gene (reference sequence). Trimming stripped 4 bases from V and 2 bases from J, with 12 bases between. The CDR3 length is 15 residues. The chain has TRBV19 and TRBJ1-3; perhaps TRBD1 as D (5 bases). The TCR was taken from a human donor with classical Hodgkin lymphoma. Sample: peripheral blood mononuclear cells (PBMCs). The CDR3: CASSRAGSTGNTIYF. The CDR3 DNA reads as TGTGCCAGTAGTAGGGCAGGGTCCACTGGAAACACCATATATTTT.